These 30 T cell receptor beta chains were sequenced from one sample in a study of cytomegalovirus exposure and HLA in healthy donors. The assay was immunoSEQ multiplex PCR, and TCRdb's table has in-frame clones only and misses some. Of some 240,000 clones listed, around 88% are singletons. Sequencing was carried out using PBMCs. All receptors come from a woman aged 30 to 39 in good health and CMV-seropositive.

With regard to this clone: One end of the junction varies from germline; a read error may be responsible. The chain is built from TRBV6-5 and TRBJ1-5; tentative D call: TRBD1 (6 bases). The CDR3 runs to 16 residues. CDR1 MNHEY and CDR2 SVGAGI come from the germline V gene. CDR3 protein: CATSLVGGQSNQPQHF. The DNA for the CDR3 is TGTGCCACCAGTTTAGTCGGGGGGCAAAGCAATCAGCCCCAGCATTTT.

This chain uses TRBV6-5 with TRBJ1-2; D not resolved. The CDR3 has 13 residues. Trimming took off 6 bases at V and 3 bases at J, with 11 bases between the two ends. Germline V gene sequence: CDR1 MNHEY, CDR2 SVGAGI. CDR3 coding DNA: TGTGCCAGCAGAGCGGGTCTTCACTATGGCTACACCTTC. This codes for CASRAGLHYGYTF.

V is TRBV28 and J is TRBJ2-7; 7 nucleotides match TRBD1. This CDR3 is 15 amino acids long. CDR1 and CDR2 from the germline V gene are MDHEN and SYDVKM. The J segment lost 4 bases and the V segment lost 6 bases, leaving 12 bases of the junction unmatched. The CDR3 loop is CASSPLQGQLYEQYF. For the CDR3, the DNA is TGTGCCAGCAGCCCTTTACAGGGGCAGCTTTACGAGCAGTACTTC. Supplemented by reference TRBV28 and TRBJ2-7, the full variable domain reads DVKVTQSSRYLVKRTGEKVFLECVQDMDHENMFWYRQDPGLGLRLIYFSYDVKMKEKGDIPEGYSVSREKKERFSLILESASTNQTSMYLCASSPLQGQLYEQYFGPGTRLTVT.

V usage is TRBV27 and J usage is TRBJ2-7; D is possibly TRBD2 (6 bases). This CDR3 is 15 amino acids long. Germline lookup yields CDR1 MNHEY and CDR2 SMNVEV (reference sequence). Trimming cost V 6 bases and J 3 bases, with 18 bases left between them. CDR3 sequence: CASSLTLRGFYEQYF. In nucleotides, the CDR3 is TGTGCCAGCAGCCTGACATTACGGGGGTTCTACGAGCAGTACTTC.

V gene TRBV9 combines with J gene TRBJ1-1, with TRBD1 as a possible D gene (5 bases). V lost 7 bases to trimming and J lost 0 bases, with 10 bases between them. The germline V gene has CDR1 SGDLS and CDR2 YYNGEE. This CDR3 region has 13 residues. The CDR3 region is CASRGDLNTEAFF. DNA of the CDR3: TGTGCCAGCCGGGGGGATCTGAACACTGAAGCTTTCTTT.

The chain has TRBV6-1 and TRBJ2-5; 7 bases line up with TRBD2. This CDR3 is 13 amino acids long. The V gene's germline CDR1 is MNHNS and CDR2 SASEGT. Trimming cost V 4 bases and J 6 bases; bases outside gene matches: 5. The CDR3 sequence is CASSAGEGQTQYF. As DNA, the CDR3 is TGTGCCAGCAGTGCGGGGGAGGGTCAGACCCAGTACTTC.

The chain couples TRBV27 to TRBJ1-5; the D gene is possibly TRBD1 (6 bases). Between the trimmed V and J ends, which lost 5 bases and 1 base, there was a span of 33 bases. In germline, CDR1 is MNHEY, CDR2 SMNVEV (reference sequence). CDR3 size: 22 residues. CDR3 bases: TGTGCCAGCAGTCTAACGGGTAATGGGGGCCACAGGATCAGTTCGAGCAATCAGCCCCAGCATTTT. It encodes CASSLTGNGGHRISSSNQPQHF.

This chain links TRBV29-1 with TRBJ1-4; the D gene is possibly TRBD1 (6 bases). V dropped 5 bases and J dropped 7 bases, with 17 bases sitting between them. Germline loops: CDR1 SQVTM, CDR2 ANQGSEA. The CDR3 loop spans 14 amino acids. CDR3 sequence (DNA): TGCAGCGTTCTGCTCGGGACATTGGGTGAAAAACTGTTTTTT. Translating gives CSVLLGTLGEKLFF. The whole variable domain, remainder taken from reference TRBV29-1 and TRBJ1-4, is SAVISQKPSRDICQRGTSLTIQCQVDSQVTMMFWYRQQPGQSLTLIATANQGSEATYESGFVIDKFPISRPNLTFSTLTVSNMSPEDSSIYLCSVLLGTLGEKLFFGSGTQLSVL.

The rearrangement uses TRBV25-1 and TRBJ2-7, with a tentative D call TRBD2 (6 bases). CDR3 length: 14 residues. Between the trimmed V and J ends, which lost 2 bases and 2 bases, there was a span of 10 bases. Germline CDR1 and CDR2: MGHDK and SYGVNS. The CDR3 coding sequence is TGTGCCAGCAGTGAAGCGGGGAATACCTACGAGCAGTACTTC. Its protein is CASSEAGNTYEQYF.

Written as DNA, the CDR3 is TGCGCCAGCAGCTCCAAACCGGGACAGGGAAGGACTGAAGCTTTCTTT. Translating it yields CASSSKPGQGRTEAFF. This chain connects TRBV5-1 to TRBJ1-1, with 9 bases identical to TRBD1. This CDR3 comprises 16 residues. V was pared by 3 bases and J by 5 bases, with 11 bases of the junction left unmatched. Germline V lookup: CDR1 SGHRS, CDR2 YFSETQ.

This chain connects TRBV10-3 to TRBJ1-5; 9 nucleotides agree with TRBD1. V gave up 10 bases and J gave up 4 bases; unmatched junction bases: 11. CDR3 length equals 15 residues. From germline, CDR1 is ENHRY and CDR2 SYGVKD. CDR3 protein: CATNSGTGRNQPQHF. CDR3 bases: TGTGCCACTAACTCCGGGACAGGGAGGAATCAGCCCCAGCATTTT.

This sequence joins TRBV2 and TRBJ2-5; 8 bases fit TRBD2. The CDR3 runs 14 residues. Germline loops: CDR1 SNHLY, CDR2 FYNNEI. Losses at the gene ends were 7 bases for V and 5 bases for J; bases not matched to a gene: 9. In DNA form, the CDR3 reads TGTGCCAGCAACGACGGGGGGGGCCAGGAGACCCAGTACTTC. Translation gives CASNDGGGQETQYF.

The chain employs TRBV6-6 and TRBJ2-2, with 8 bases that match TRBD2. The germline gives CDR1 MNHNY, CDR2 SVGAGI (reference sequence). V dropped 6 bases and J dropped 0; count of bases not matched to a gene: 6. This CDR3 has 16 amino acids. The CDR3 region has the DNA TGTGCCAGCAGCCCCCCGCGGGGGGCGAACACCGGGGAGCTGTTTTTT. Residues: CASSPPRGANTGELFF.

This clone was found once. V usage is TRBV10-3 and J usage is TRBJ2-1, with a weak D call TRBD2 (6 bases). Trimming cost V 10 bases and J 3 bases, with 16 bases left between them. The CDR3 runs 14 residues. From germline, CDR1 is ENHRY and CDR2 SYGVKD. The DNA of the CDR3 is TGTGCCACCACGGGGGACTCCGACTACAATGAGCAGTTCTTC. Protein product: CATTGDSDYNEQFF.

Written as DNA, the CDR3 is TGCAGTGCTAGGAGACAGTACGAGCAGTACTTC. Translated: CSARRQYEQYF. The gene calls are TRBV20-1 and TRBJ2-7, with a possible D match to TRBD1 (5 bases). The CDR3 consists of 11 residues. Trimming removed 3 bases at V and 4 bases at J, with 7 bases between. In germline, CDR1 is DFQATT, CDR2 SNEGSKA (reference sequence).

The chain joins TRBV28 to TRBJ1-2; D gene ambiguous. Deletions cut 3 bases from V and 3 bases from J, with 5 bases between. The germline V gene encodes CDR1 MDHEN and CDR2 SYDVKM. There are 12 residues in the CDR3. The CDR3 sequence is CASSFSHYGYTF. For the CDR3, the DNA is TGTGCCAGCAGTTTCTCCCACTATGGCTACACCTTC.

The rearrangement joins TRBV19 to TRBJ1-5; 8 nucleotides line up with TRBD1. CDR1 and CDR2 from the germline V gene are LNHDA and SQIVND (reference sequence). This CDR3 is built from 16 residues. V gave up 0 bases and J gave up 5 bases; unmatched junction bases: 6. In DNA form, the CDR3 reads TGTGCCAGTAGTATAGAGACAGGGGTATGGTATCAGCCCCAGCATTTT. Protein product: CASSIETGVWYQPQHF.

The CDR3 reads CASKTGEGTEAFF. The CDR3 nucleotides read TGTGCCAGCAAAACAGGGGAAGGAACTGAAGCTTTCTTT. V and J are TRBV2 and TRBJ1-1; 7 bases are shared with TRBD1. Germline loops: CDR1 SNHLY, CDR2 FYNNEI. Losses at the gene ends were 7 bases for V and 5 bases for J; bases not matched to a gene: 7. The CDR3 runs 13 residues.

Points on this clone: At the DNA level, this CDR3 is encoded by other sequences in the same sample as well. This chain uses TRBV7-9 with TRBJ2-7, with TRBD1 matching 7 bases. The V gene's germline CDR1 is SEHNR and CDR2 FQNEAQ (reference sequence). V dropped 6 bases and J dropped 4; count of bases not matched to a gene: 9. The CDR3 is made up of 14 amino acids. The DNA for the CDR3 is TGTGCCAGCAGTCTTAGGGACAGCTCATACGAGCAGTACTTC. Protein product: CASSLRDSSYEQYF.

V gene TRBV18 combines with J gene TRBJ2-3, with D perhaps TRBD1 (5 bases). Trimming shortened V by 0 bases and J by 3 bases, and 10 bases separated the two germline ends. The CDR3 is made up of 15 amino acids. The V gene's germline CDR1 is KGHSH and CDR2 LQKENI. The CDR3 sequence: CASSPPGPKTDTQYF. The CDR3 DNA sequence: TGTGCCAGCTCACCACCGGGGCCAAAAACAGATACGCAGTATTTT.

This CDR3 is CASSLWTSGRDLYEQYF. CDR3 nucleotide sequence: TGTGCCAGCAGCTTGTGGACTAGCGGGAGGGATCTCTACGAGCAGTACTTC. The chain carries TRBV7-9 and TRBJ2-7; 15 nucleotides match TRBD2. This CDR3 contains 17 residues. V lost 3 bases and J lost 3; bases outside the gene matches: 6. The V gene's germline CDR1 is SEHNR and CDR2 FQNEAQ (reference sequence).

This chain connects TRBV6-1 to TRBJ1-1; the D gene is possibly TRBD1 (5 bases). The V gene lost 2 bases and the J gene lost 7 bases, with 14 bases spanning the gap. From germline, CDR1 is MNHNS and CDR2 SASEGT. There are 14 residues in the CDR3. For the CDR3, the DNA is TGTGCCAGCAGTGAATACGCCGGCGGGGGTGAAGCTTTCTTT. Translation: CASSEYAGGGEAFF.

V is TRBV2 and J is TRBJ1-5, with D maybe TRBD1 (5 bases). Trimming removed 6 bases from V and 0 bases from J, with 12 bases in between. CDR1 is SNHLY, CDR2 FYNNEI, per germline. CDR3 size: 15 residues. CDR3 sequence reads: CASSRQPNSNQPQHF. The CDR3 bases are TGTGCCAGCAGCCGACAGCCTAATAGCAATCAGCCCCAGCATTTT.

The chain is built from TRBV10-3 and TRBJ2-1; 12 bases align to TRBD2. Germline V CDR1 and CDR2: ENHRY, SYGVKD. The CDR3 is 16 amino acids. The trim removed 6 bases at V and 8 bases at J, leaving 11 bases unmatched. The DNA for the CDR3 is TGTGCCATCAGCCATTCGACTAGCGGGAGTGGCGATGAGCAGTTCTTC. Its translation: CAISHSTSGSGDEQFF.

The V call is TRBV19, the J call TRBJ2-3, with TRBD2 identical over 9 bases. V trimming: 4 bases; J trimming: 0 bases; junction bases outside the gene matches: 2. Germline loops: CDR1 LNHDA, CDR2 SQIVND (reference sequence). The CDR3 runs 15 residues. The CDR3 sequence is CASSRLAASTDTQYF. CDR3 coding DNA: TGTGCCAGTAGTAGACTAGCGGCTAGCACAGATACGCAGTATTTT.

The chain has TRBV28 and TRBJ1-2, with D perhaps matching TRBD1 (5 bases). Germline V gene lookup returns CDR1 MDHEN and CDR2 SYDVKM. The CDR3 spans 14 residues. The V end lost 1 base, the J end lost 7 bases, and 13 bases lay between the germline ends. The CDR3: CASSLLGRAAGYTF. CDR3 nucleotides: TGTGCCAGCAGTTTATTAGGCAGGGCAGCTGGCTACACCTTC.

Turning to this clone: At one end the junction does not follow the germline gene, possibly because of a read error. This rearrangement joins TRBV28 to TRBJ2-1; 7 bases map to TRBD1. Looked up from germline, CDR1 is MDHEN and CDR2 is SYDVKM. The CDR3 has 14 residues. DNA for the CDR3: TGTGCCGGCAGCCCATACCAGGGGGTGGACGAGCAGTTCTTC. This gives the protein CAGSPYQGVDEQFF.

J is TRBJ2-3 and V is TRBV2, with 9 positions matching TRBD2. The germline V gene encodes CDR1 SNHLY and CDR2 FYNNEI. V lost 5 bases, J lost 4 bases, and 13 bases stayed unmatched. The CDR3 covers 17 residues. CDR3 sequence: CASSPGRAGGPADTQYF. In DNA, the CDR3 is TGTGCCAGCAGTCCGGGGCGTGCGGGAGGGCCCGCAGATACGCAGTATTTT.

The chain couples TRBV4-2 to TRBJ2-3; D gene uncertain. The length of the CDR3 is 16 residues. Trimming took off 4 bases at V and 4 bases at J, with 18 bases between the two ends. Per the germline V gene, CDR1 is LGHNA and CDR2 is YNFKEQ. The CDR3 DNA reads as TGTGCCAGCAGCCCTGCGTCTCCCAGCGTGGCAGATACGCAGTATTTT. It codes for CASSPASPSVADTQYF.

CDR3 sequence reads: CASSVEMGGLSGNTIYF. DNA for the CDR3: TGTGCCAGCAGCGTAGAAATGGGAGGACTCTCTGGAAACACCATATATTTT. The chain joins TRBV9 to TRBJ1-3; no clear D. The CDR3 runs to 17 residues. V was cut by 0 bases and J by 0 bases, with 13 bases left in between. CDR1 SGDLS and CDR2 YYNGEE come from the germline V gene.